The 10 T cell receptor beta chains presented below share a single source sample, sequenced in a study of T cell changes during pregnancy in multiple sclerosis. Sequencing used immunoSEQ multiplex PCR; TCRdb keeps in-frame clones, though not all of them. In the table there are about 93,000 clones, about 92% of which are singletons. The starting material was peripheral blood, obtained after pregnancy. These receptors were obtained from a female donor with multiple sclerosis, enrolled in a pregnancy study.

The chain carries TRBV19 and TRBJ2-5; 10 bases agree with TRBD1. The V and J ends lost 5 bases and 7 bases, in that order; junction bases with no gene match: 13. Per the germline V gene, CDR1 is LNHDA and CDR2 is SQIVND (reference sequence). The CDR3 spans 16 residues. CDR3 region: CASSAQTGGRGGTQYF. In DNA, the CDR3 is TGTGCCAGTAGTGCCCAGACAGGGGGCAGGGGGGGGACCCAGTACTTC.

V is TRBV19 and J is TRBJ1-1; TRBD1 matches 7 bases. The V gene's germline CDR1 is LNHDA and CDR2 SQIVND (reference sequence). The CDR3 extends over 15 amino acids. V was clipped by 3 bases and J by 3 bases; unmatched bases: 7. CDR3 sequence reads: CASSMTGTVYTEAFF. The CDR3 DNA follows: TGTGCCAGTAGTATGACAGGGACAGTCTACACTGAAGCTTTCTTT.

The chain carries TRBV6-6 and TRBJ1-5, with D unclear. The germline V gene encodes CDR1 MNHNY and CDR2 SVGAGI (reference sequence). Trimming stripped 0 bases from V and 9 bases from J, with 6 bases between. The CDR3 consists of 12 residues. CDR3 in amino acids: CASSYSPGPQHF. In DNA form, the CDR3 reads TGTGCCAGCAGTTACTCGCCGGGGCCCCAGCATTTT.

This clone was detected once. This chain links TRBV29-1 with TRBJ2-5, with 12 bases aligning to TRBD2. J was trimmed by 4 bases and V by 6 bases; bases with no gene match: 6. The CDR3 is 14 amino acids. In germline, CDR1 is SQVTM, CDR2 ANQGSEA. The CDR3 region has the DNA TGCAGCGTCTCGACTAGCGGGAGAGCAGAGACCCAGTACTTC. Translated, it gives CSVSTSGRAETQYF. The complete variable domain, with remaining parts taken from reference TRBV29-1 and TRBJ2-5, reads SAVISQKPSRDICQRGTSLTIQCQVDSQVTMMFWYRQQPGQSLTLIATANQGSEATYESGFVIDKFPISRPNLTFSTLTVSNMSPEDSSIYLCSVSTSGRAETQYFGPGTRLLVL.

V gene TRBV4-2 combines with J gene TRBJ1-1; D might be TRBD1 (6 bases). The CDR3 sequence is 16 residues long. V dropped 0 bases and J dropped 0 bases, with 11 bases sitting between them. Germline V gene data show CDR1 as LGHNA and CDR2 as YNFKEQ. The CDR3, as DNA: TGTGCCAGCAGCCAAGAAGTCGGACAGATGAACACTGAAGCTTTCTTT. Its protein product is CASSQEVGQMNTEAFF.

The chain carries TRBV2 and TRBJ1-4, with D unclear. Germline CDR1 and CDR2: SNHLY and FYNNEI. This CDR3 is 13 amino acids long. V was cut by 7 bases and J by 0 bases, with 6 bases left in between. The CDR3 nucleotides read TGTGCCAGCATGTCGGCAACTAATGAAAAACTGTTTTTT. This codes for CASMSATNEKLFF. Drawing the rest from reference TRBV2 and TRBJ1-4, the complete variable domain is EPEVTQTPSHQVTQMGQEVILRCVPISNHLYFYWYRQILGQKVEFLVSFYNNEISEKSEIFDDQFSVERPDGSNFTLKIRSTKLEDSAMYFCASMSATNEKLFFGSGTQLSVL.

This rearrangement joins TRBV6-5 to TRBJ1-1; a weak D match, TRBD1 (6 bases). CDR1 is MNHEY, CDR2 SVGAGI, per germline. V was shortened by 0 bases and J by 1 base, with 9 bases between the two germline ends. This CDR3 has 15 amino acids. CDR3: CASSYSQGGNTEAFF. CDR3 DNA sequence: TGTGCCAGCAGTTACTCGCAAGGGGGGAACACTGAAGCTTTCTTT.

The chain links TRBV11-2 to TRBJ1-2, with TRBD1 matching over 7 bases. Germline CDR1 is SGHAT and CDR2 is FQNNGV. The V and J ends lost 6 bases and 3 bases, in that order; junction bases with no gene match: 4. This CDR3 has 13 amino acids. The chain's CDR3 is CASRNRGDYGYTF. Here the CDR3 DNA reads TGTGCCAGCAGAAACAGGGGCGACTATGGCTACACCTTC.

The gene calls are TRBV4-3 and TRBJ2-1; D remains ambiguous. The V gene lost 0 bases and the J gene lost 3 bases, with 12 bases spanning the gap. This CDR3 is 16 amino acids long. Germline CDR1 reads LGHNA; CDR2 reads YSLEER. CDR3 nucleotides: TGCGCCAGCAGCCAAGAGTTGAGCCTCGGCTACAATGAGCAGTTCTTC. It yields the protein CASSQELSLGYNEQFF.

This rearrangement joins TRBV7-2 to TRBJ2-5, with 7 bases that match TRBD2. In germline, CDR1 is SGHTA, CDR2 FQGNSA. CDR3 length equals 14 residues. V lost 3 bases to trimming and J lost 5 bases; unmatched junction nucleotides: 6. CDR3 bases: TGTGCCAGCAGCTTTGGCGGGAGCCTGGAGACCCAGTACTTC. It yields the protein CASSFGGSLETQYF.